The sequence of this T cell receptor (beta chain) was determined in a study of vaccination effects on CD4 cells after COVID-19. Sequencing used immunoSEQ multiplex PCR; TCRdb keeps in-frame clones, though not all of them. The repertoire holds roughly 23,000 clones, with about 63% as singletons. Of note for this clone: As yet, its antigen is unknown.

In germline, CDR1 is KGHSH, CDR2 LQKENI. Deletions cut 0 bases from V and 8 bases from J, with 10 bases between. The CDR3 is 13 amino acids. ViraFEST used viral peptide pools to expand antigen-specific CD4+ T cells before sequencing. It was after approximately 11 days of culture that CD4+ T cells were isolated. Vaccinated recipients, who were negative for nucleocapsid antibodies, had no history of SARS-CoV-2 infection. The receptor's source is a human donor who received a COVID-19 vaccine. The chain joins TRBV18 to TRBJ1-1; D gene unclear. The input for sequencing was CD4+ T cells from PBMCs cultured with HCoV-NL63 spike peptides, taken before COVID-19 vaccination. For the CDR3, the DNA is TGTGCCAGCTCACCACCGGTGGCTTTAGAAGCTTTCTTT. It translates to CASSPPVALEAFF.